These 26 T cell receptor beta chains were all obtained from the same sample, sequenced in a study of cytomegalovirus exposure and HLA in healthy donors. In the PCR, 60 Vbeta and 13 Jbeta primers were used. Generated by immunoSEQ multiplex PCR, the TCRdb table keeps only in-frame clones and is missing some. The sample carries about 130,000 clones, around 73% recorded once. Specimen: PBMCs. The receptors here all came from a human donor in good health.

The chain carries TRBV7-2 and TRBJ1-2; D gene ambiguous. Germline-derived CDR1 and CDR2 are SGHTA and FQGNSA. CDR3 length equals 15 residues. V was shortened by 2 bases and J by 8 bases, with 18 bases between the two germline ends. CDR3 region: CASSLSSSRVFGYTF. In nucleotides, the CDR3 is TGTGCCAGCAGCTTAAGTTCGAGTCGGGTTTTCGGCTACACCTTC. Filled out from reference TRBV7-2 and TRBJ1-2, the complete variable domain reads GAGVSQSPSNKVTEKGKDVELRCDPISGHTALYWYRQSLGQGLEFLIYFQGNSAPDKSGLPSDRFSAERTGGSVSTLTIQRTQQEDSAVYLCASSLSSSRVFGYTFGSGTRLTVV.

The genes are TRBV9 and TRBJ2-2; D gene unclear. Trimming removed 2 bases from V and 0 bases from J, with 14 bases in between. CDR1 and CDR2 from the germline V gene are SGDLS and YYNGEE. The CDR3 runs to 17 residues. The CDR3 region has the DNA TGTGCCAGCAGCGTGGATAGAAGAGGCGCGAACACCGGGGAGCTGTTTTTT. Its protein product is CASSVDRRGANTGELFF.

The DNA of the CDR3 is TGTGCCAGCAGCGACGGGACAGGGGGCTCGGGAAACACCATATATTTT. The encoded protein is CASSDGTGGSGNTIYF. The chain joins TRBV5-5 to TRBJ1-3; 12 nucleotides agree with TRBD1. J lost 4 bases, V lost 4 bases, and 6 bases had no gene match. Looked up from germline, CDR1 is SGHKS and CDR2 is YYEKEE (reference sequence). The CDR3 runs to 16 residues.

CDR3 sequence reads: CASSQTNQPQHF. CDR3 nucleotides: TGTGCCAGCTCACAGACGAATCAGCCCCAGCATTTT. The J gene is TRBJ1-5, the V gene TRBV6-1; D call uncertain. V shed 8 bases and J shed 4 bases, with 9 bases lying between them. This CDR3 is built from 12 residues. The germline gives CDR1 MNHNS, CDR2 SASEGT.

This clone was seen more than once but under ten times. V and J are TRBV19 and TRBJ2-1, with 11 bases that match TRBD1. V was clipped by 0 bases and J by 8 bases; unmatched bases: 6. There are 16 residues in the CDR3. Germline-derived CDR1 and CDR2 are LNHDA and SQIVND (reference sequence). CDR3 sequence: CASSIDGTGGMDEQFF. In nucleotides, the CDR3 is TGTGCCAGTAGTATAGACGGGACAGGGGGGATGGATGAGCAGTTCTTC.

This sequence joins TRBV27 and TRBJ1-2; perhaps TRBD1 as D (6 bases). Germline CDR1 and CDR2: MNHEY and SMNVEV (reference sequence). Trimming removed 5 bases from V and 3 bases from J, with 10 bases in between. The CDR3 has 13 residues. The CDR3 spells CASSKGTYYGYTF. The CDR3 coding sequence is TGTGCCAGCAGTAAAGGGACATACTATGGCTACACCTTC.

J is TRBJ2-1 and V is TRBV29-1, with 8 bases matching TRBD2. This CDR3 is 14 amino acids long. J was trimmed by 7 bases and V by 4 bases; bases with no gene match: 9. Per the germline V gene, CDR1 is SQVTM and CDR2 is ANQGSEA. CDR3 in amino acids: CSVVTGGSGNEQFF. Written as DNA, the CDR3 is TGCAGCGTTGTTACGGGAGGGTCTGGGAATGAGCAGTTCTTC.

The V and J genes are TRBV27 and TRBJ2-1; 9 bases are a match to TRBD1. Losses at the gene ends were 5 bases for V and 6 bases for J; bases not matched to a gene: 14. Germline V gene data show CDR1 as MNHEY and CDR2 as SMNVEV (reference sequence). The CDR3 covers 17 residues. CDR3 amino acids: CASSAYRGQGPTNEQFF. The CDR3 DNA sequence: TGTGCCAGCAGTGCCTACCGGGGACAGGGCCCTACCAATGAGCAGTTCTTC.

In this sample, this clone turned up once. Compared with germline, one end of the junction differs, possibly owing to a read error. The CDR3 DNA follows: TGTTCCAGCAGCCCCCGTGGGCTGCCCCAAGAGACCCAGTACTTC. Its protein is CSSSPRGLPQETQYF. V usage is TRBV7-9 and J usage is TRBJ2-5; no definite D call. CDR3 length: 15 residues. The V gene's germline CDR1 is SEHNR and CDR2 FQNEAQ (reference sequence).

The chain recombines TRBV5-1 with TRBJ2-3; 8 bases align to TRBD2. CDR3 length equals 13 residues. CDR1 is SGHRS, CDR2 YFSETQ, per germline. V shed 6 bases and J 6 bases; nucleotides not matched to a gene: 6. This CDR3 reads CASKSGSHDTQYF. CDR3 bases: TGCGCCAGCAAAAGCGGGAGTCACGATACGCAGTATTTT.

The chain is built from TRBV5-6 and TRBJ2-5; tentative D call: TRBD2 (6 bases). CDR3 length equals 14 residues. Germline assignment: CDR1 SGHDT and CDR2 YYEEEE. V was cut by 6 bases and J by 2 bases, with 14 bases left in between. DNA for the CDR3: TGTGCCAGCACCCCTTGGGGACTTCAAGAGACCCAGTACTTC. Its translation: CASTPWGLQETQYF.

In regard to this clone: The CDR3 does not close with the conserved phenylalanine or tryptophan, likely indicating a read error. V and J are TRBV29-1 and TRBJ2-3; D gene ambiguous. Trimming took off 7 bases at V and 2 bases at J, with 13 bases between the two ends. Germline assignment: CDR1 SQVTM and CDR2 ANQGSEA. There are 13 residues in the CDR3. The CDR3 region is CSAKGRVTDTQYL. The CDR3 DNA is TGCAGCGCCAAAGGCCGAGTCACAGATACGCAGTATCTT.

The V gene is TRBV9, the J gene TRBJ2-7, with 10 bases identical to TRBD1. The V gene's germline CDR1 is SGDLS and CDR2 YYNGEE. CDR3 size: 17 residues. V dropped 6 bases and J dropped 3; count of bases not matched to a gene: 15. CDR3 nucleotides: TGTGCCAGCACGACCCCCCGAGACAGGGGGCCTAACTACGAGCAGTACTTC. The encoded protein is CASTTPRDRGPNYEQYF. Drawing the rest from reference TRBV9 and TRBJ2-7, the complete variable domain is DSGVTQTPKHLITATGQRVTLRCSPRSGDLSVYWYQQSLDQGLQFLIQYYNGEERAKGNILERFSAQQFPDLHSELNLSSLELGDSALYFCASTTPRDRGPNYEQYFGPGTRLTVT.

The chain links TRBV25-1 to TRBJ2-5; D may be TRBD2 (6 bases). The CDR3 extends over 15 amino acids. CDR1 is MGHDK, CDR2 SYGVNS, per germline. V lost 0 bases, J lost 1 base, and 9 bases lay in between. Here the CDR3 reads CASSEYWGVQETQYF. The CDR3 nucleotides read TGTGCCAGCAGTGAATATTGGGGGGTCCAAGAGACCCAGTACTTC.

The rearrangement uses TRBV11-2 and TRBJ1-2; 11 nucleotides match TRBD1. The CDR3 sequence is 16 residues long. The ends lost 0 bases at V and 2 bases at J; junction bases unmatched: 2. The V gene's germline CDR1 is SGHAT and CDR2 FQNNGV. The CDR3 DNA is TGTGCCAGCAGCTTAGATGGGGACAGGGGGAACTATGGCTACACCTTC. Protein sequence: CASSLDGDRGNYGYTF.

The gene calls are TRBV6-1 and TRBJ1-3; D not certain. The germline V gene has CDR1 MNHNS and CDR2 SASEGT. The CDR3 extends over 13 amino acids. V lost 5 bases and J lost 1, with 6 bases in between. The CDR3 protein is CASSFLSGNTIYF. Written as DNA, the CDR3 is TGTGCCAGCAGTTTCCTATCTGGAAACACCATATATTTT.

This sequence joins TRBV6-5 and TRBJ1-1, with D possibly matching TRBD1 (5 bases). CDR3 length equals 14 residues. From germline, CDR1 is MNHEY and CDR2 SVGAGI. V dropped 2 bases and J dropped 1 base, with 8 bases sitting between them. The CDR3 DNA follows: TGTGCCAGCAGTTACAGACAGTCGAACACTGAAGCTTTCTTT. This translates into CASSYRQSNTEAFF.

The chain links TRBV5-5 to TRBJ1-1, with D possibly TRBD1 on 5 matching bases. Germline CDR1 SGHKS, CDR2 YYEKEE (reference sequence). V lost 3 bases to trimming and J lost 5 bases, with 14 bases between them. This CDR3 has 14 residues. CDR3 DNA: TGTGCCAGCAGCTCAATGACAGTGGGGACTGAAGCTTTCTTT. This gives the protein CASSSMTVGTEAFF.

This chain joins TRBV29-1 and TRBJ1-2; possibly TRBD1 for D (5 bases). V was clipped by 6 bases and J by 3 bases, with 11 bases between them. CDR3 length: 12 amino acids. Germline lookup yields CDR1 SQVTM and CDR2 ANQGSEA. The CDR3 coding sequence is TGCAGCGTCGCAAAAGGGGACTATGGCTACACCTTC. This translates into CSVAKGDYGYTF.

The chain recombines TRBV30 with TRBJ2-3; 9 bases map to TRBD1. V dropped 7 bases and J dropped 2; count of bases not matched to a gene: 4. Germline-derived CDR1 and CDR2 are GTSNPN and SVGIG (reference sequence). The CDR3 is 13 residues long. The CDR3 bases are TGTGCCTACGACAGGGGGGACACAGATACGCAGTATTTT. This encodes CAYDRGDTDTQYF.

This chain links TRBV6-5 with TRBJ2-2; 9 bases align to TRBD2. V lost 4 bases and J lost 5; bases outside the gene matches: 8. The length of the CDR3 is 16 residues. In germline, CDR1 is MNHEY, CDR2 SVGAGI. CDR3 residues: CASSFELAGGTGELFF. For the CDR3, the DNA is TGTGCCAGCAGTTTCGAACTAGCGGGTGGAACCGGGGAGCTGTTTTTT.

In DNA, the CDR3 is TGTGCCAGCTCACCAAAGACATCGGCCGGGGAGCTGTTTTTT. Translation: CASSPKTSAGELFF. The genes are TRBV18 and TRBJ2-2; D call uncertain. The germline gives CDR1 KGHSH, CDR2 LQKENI. The CDR3 contains 14 residues. Trimming shortened V by 2 bases and J by 6 bases, and 10 bases separated the two germline ends.

The chain combines TRBV30 with TRBJ2-7; 13 bases are shared with TRBD2. This CDR3 comprises 18 residues. V was pared by 3 bases and J by 7 bases, with 18 bases of the junction left unmatched. Germline-derived CDR1 and CDR2 are GTSNPN and SVGIG (reference sequence). DNA for the CDR3: TGTGCCTGGAGCTTTTTGGGACTAGCGGGACCGACAGGGGGTGAGCAGTACTTC. This sequence encodes CAWSFLGLAGPTGGEQYF.

The chain employs TRBV9 and TRBJ1-2, with 9 bases lining up with TRBD1. This CDR3 comprises 15 residues. Trimming at V came to 5 bases and at J to 6 bases, leaving 11 bases not matched to a gene. Germline loops: CDR1 SGDLS, CDR2 YYNGEE. CDR3 nucleotides: TGTGCCAGCAGTCTTTCCGGGACAGGGCTAGATGGCTACACCTTC. Encoded protein: CASSLSGTGLDGYTF.

Note on this clone: Other DNA sequences of this sample code for an identical CDR3. The chain links TRBV11-1 to TRBJ2-3, with a tentative D call TRBD1 (6 bases). V lost 5 bases and J 0 bases, leaving 24 bases between the germline ends. In germline, CDR1 is SGHAT, CDR2 FQDESV (reference sequence). The CDR3 totals 19 residues. CDR3 DNA: TGTGCCAGCAGCCTAGATGCCTTGACAGGTATCCTTAGCACAGATACGCAGTATTTT. This translates into CASSLDALTGILSTDTQYF.

The chain employs TRBV6-1 and TRBJ2-3, with 7 bases identical to TRBD1. The CDR3 runs 15 residues. Germline V CDR1 and CDR2: MNHNS, SASEGT. V was pared by 8 bases and J by 2 bases, with 10 bases of the junction left unmatched. The CDR3 is CASPLGDRHTDTQYF. In DNA form, the CDR3 reads TGTGCCAGCCCCCTGGGGGACAGACACACAGATACGCAGTATTTT.